This record concerns one T cell receptor (beta chain) sequence. What it binds is not known. The CDR3 sequence is 15 residues long. The germline V and J ends were trimmed by 0 bases and 14 bases, with 17 bases remaining between them. Germline lookup yields CDR1 LGHNA and CDR2 YSLEER. This sample was included in a study of T cell responses to AZD1222 COVID-19 vaccine. Assay: immunoSEQ multiplex PCR; the TCRdb copy retains only in-frame clones and omits some. The data hold about 140,000 clones, with roughly 90% observed a single time. Whole-study findings and limits: Only a handful of people who got AZD1222 tested seropositive at baseline. Donors were chiefly white British, with a greater number of females, and clonal diversity was perhaps underestimated.

This chain connects TRBV4-3 to TRBJ1-6; D possibly corresponds to TRBD1 (5 bases). The receptor's source is an adult who received the AZD1222 COVID-19 vaccine. The material was peripheral blood, obtained 28 days after the second AZD1222 dose. The DNA of the CDR3 is TGCGCCAGCAGCCAAGAGGGCAGGGCGTTAAGTACCCTCCACTTT. This sequence encodes CASSQEGRALSTLHF.